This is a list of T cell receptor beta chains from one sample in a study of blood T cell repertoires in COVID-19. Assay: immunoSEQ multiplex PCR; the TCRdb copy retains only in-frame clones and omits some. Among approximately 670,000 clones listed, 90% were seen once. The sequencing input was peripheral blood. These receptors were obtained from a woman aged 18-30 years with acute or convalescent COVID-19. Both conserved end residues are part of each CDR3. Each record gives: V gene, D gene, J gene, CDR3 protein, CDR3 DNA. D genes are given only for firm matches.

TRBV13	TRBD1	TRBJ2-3	CASSTDRGTDTQYF	TGTGCCAGCAGCACCGACAGGGGGACAGATACGCAGTATTTT
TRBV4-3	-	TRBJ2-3	CASSLTWRGPTPLDTDTQYF	TGCGCCAGCAGCCTCACCTGGAGAGGGCCAACACCCTTAGACACAGATACGCAGTATTTT
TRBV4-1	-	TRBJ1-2	CASSQEVGQDSYTF	TGCGCCAGCAGCCAAGAGGTAGGGCAGGACAGCTACACCTTC
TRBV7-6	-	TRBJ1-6	CATRVPGIYSPLHF	TGTGCCACGCGAGTCCCAGGGATTTATTCACCCCTCCACTTT
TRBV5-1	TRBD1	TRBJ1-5	CASSPGQSNQPQHF	TGCGCCAGCAGCCCGGGACAGTCCAATCAGCCCCAGCATTTT
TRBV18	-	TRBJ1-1	CASSLLAVGDEAFF	TGTGCCAGCTCACTACTGGCAGTAGGGGATGAAGCTTTCTTT
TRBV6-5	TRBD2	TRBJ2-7	CASSYLVAGDPYEQYF	TGTGCCAGCAGTTACCTTGTAGCGGGGGACCCCTACGAGCAGTACTTC
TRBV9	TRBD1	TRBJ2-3	CASSGDRVEPDTQYF	TGTGCCAGCAGCGGGGACAGGGTGGAACCAGATACGCAGTATTTT
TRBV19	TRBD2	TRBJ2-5	CASSTGGATETQYF	TGTGCCAGTAGTACCGGGGGGGCGACAGAGACCCAGTACTTC
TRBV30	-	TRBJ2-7	CAWGSPDEQYF	TGTGCCTGGGGGAGTCCGGACGAGCAGTACTTC
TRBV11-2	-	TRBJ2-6	CASSLADYSGANVLTF	TGTGCCAGCAGCTTGGCGGACTACTCTGGGGCCAACGTCCTGACTTTC
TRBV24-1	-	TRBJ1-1	CATSAWGGVNTEAFF	TGTGCCACCAGTGCCTGGGGGGGGGTGAACACTGAAGCTTTCTTT
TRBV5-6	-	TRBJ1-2	CASSLTDYGYTF	TGTGCCAGCAGCTTGACAGACTATGGCTACACCTTC
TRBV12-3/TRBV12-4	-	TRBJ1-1	CASSLEGNTEAFF	TGTGCCAGCAGTTTGGAGGGAAACACTGAAGCTTTCTTT
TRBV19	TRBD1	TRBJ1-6	CASASTGTAINSPLHF	TGTGCCAGTGCCTCCACCGGGACAGCCATTAATTCACCCCTCCACTTT